This T cell receptor beta chain was captured by sequencing in a study of shared clonotypes between healthy human individuals. As for the study in general: Three plates were used per donor for CD4 naive, three for CD4 memory, two for CD8 naive and one for CD8 memory.

Assay used: immunoSEQ multiplex PCR; TCRdb lists only in-frame clones, some missing. The sample comprises about 2.5 million clones, 92% of which are singletons, and about 0.41% rests with the top ten. This CDR3 has 16 amino acids. The germline CDR1 and CDR2 sequences are SNHLY and FYNNEI. V lost 8 bases and J lost 8; bases outside the gene matches: 16. Regarding the study as a whole: Naive subsets tended to show greater estimated richness than memory subsets.

Note on this clone: Its antigen remains unknown.

This clonotype was obtained from a man between 18 and 29 years old in good health. Some clones in this sample may be carry-over from other donors' samples. The V call is TRBV2, the J call TRBJ1-4, with TRBD1 identical over 8 bases. The specimen was naive CD4+ T cells from PBMCs. Subset denoted: CD45RA+ positively selected. DNA for the CDR3: TGTGCCAGCGGGGGACAGGTAACGGCGGCCAGAGAAAAACTGTTTTTT. Its protein product is CASGGQVTAAREKLFF.